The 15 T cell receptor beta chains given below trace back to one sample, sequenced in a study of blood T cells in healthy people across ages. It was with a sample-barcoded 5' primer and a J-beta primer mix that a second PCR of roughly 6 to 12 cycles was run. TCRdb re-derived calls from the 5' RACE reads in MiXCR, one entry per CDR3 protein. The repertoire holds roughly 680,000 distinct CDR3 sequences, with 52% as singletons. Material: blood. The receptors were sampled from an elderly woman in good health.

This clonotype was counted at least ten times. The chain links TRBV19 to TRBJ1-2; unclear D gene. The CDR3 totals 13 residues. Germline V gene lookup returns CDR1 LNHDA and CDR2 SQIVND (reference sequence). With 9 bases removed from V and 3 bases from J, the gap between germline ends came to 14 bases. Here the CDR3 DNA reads TGTGCCAGCCTGGATGACAATTACTATGGCTACACCTTC. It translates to CASLDDNYYGYTF. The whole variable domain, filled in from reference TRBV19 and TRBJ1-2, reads DGGITQSPKYLFRKEGQNVTLSCEQNLNHDAMYWYRQDPGQGLRLIYYSQIVNDFQKGDIAEGYSVSREKKESFPLTVTSAQKNPTAFYLCASLDDNYYGYTFGSGTRLTVV.

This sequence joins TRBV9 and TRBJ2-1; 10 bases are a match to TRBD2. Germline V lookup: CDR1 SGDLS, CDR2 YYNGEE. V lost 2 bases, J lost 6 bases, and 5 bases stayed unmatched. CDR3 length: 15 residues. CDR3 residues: CASSVQASGSNEQFF. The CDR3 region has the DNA TGTGCCAGCAGCGTGCAGGCTAGCGGGAGCAATGAGCAGTTCTTC. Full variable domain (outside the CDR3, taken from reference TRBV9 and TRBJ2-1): DSGVTQTPKHLITATGQRVTLRCSPRSGDLSVYWYQQSLDQGLQFLIQYYNGEERAKGNILERFSAQQFPDLHSELNLSSLELGDSALYFCASSVQASGSNEQFFGPGTRLTVL.

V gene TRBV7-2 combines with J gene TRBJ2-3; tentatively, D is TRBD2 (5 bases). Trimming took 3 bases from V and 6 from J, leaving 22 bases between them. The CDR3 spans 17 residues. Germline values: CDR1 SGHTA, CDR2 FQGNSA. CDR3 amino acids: CASSFTGRGWALDTQYF. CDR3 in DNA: TGTGCCAGCAGCTTCACGGGCCGCGGGTGGGCCCTGGATACGCAGTATTTT.

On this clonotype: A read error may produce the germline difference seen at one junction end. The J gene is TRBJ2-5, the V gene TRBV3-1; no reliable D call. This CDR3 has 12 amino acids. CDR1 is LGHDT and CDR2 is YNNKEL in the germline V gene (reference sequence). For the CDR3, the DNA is TGTGACAGCAGCCGCCCACAAGAGACCCAGTACTTC. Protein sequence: CDSSRPQETQYF.

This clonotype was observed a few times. CDR3 coding DNA: TGCGCCAGCAGCTTGGAAGGGCGGGGAAGGTACGAGCAGTACTTC. It yields the protein CASSLEGRGRYEQYF. V and J are TRBV5-1 and TRBJ2-7, with D perhaps TRBD2 (6 bases). Germline CDR1 reads SGHRS; CDR2 reads YFSETQ. This CDR3 comprises 15 residues. V lost 0 bases and J lost 4, with 14 bases in between.

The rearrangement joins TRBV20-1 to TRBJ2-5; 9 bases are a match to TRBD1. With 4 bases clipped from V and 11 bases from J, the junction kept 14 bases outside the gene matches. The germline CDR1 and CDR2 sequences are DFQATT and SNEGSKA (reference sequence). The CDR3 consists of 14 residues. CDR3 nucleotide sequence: TGCAGTGCTACGCAAGCGGGACAGGGTAATGAGCAGTACTTC. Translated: CSATQAGQGNEQYF.

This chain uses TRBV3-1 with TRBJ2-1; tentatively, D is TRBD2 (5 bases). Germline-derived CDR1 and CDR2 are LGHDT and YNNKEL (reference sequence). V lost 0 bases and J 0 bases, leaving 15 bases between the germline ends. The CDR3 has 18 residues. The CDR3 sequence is CASSQDKTSPRSYNEQFF. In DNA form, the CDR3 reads TGTGCCAGCAGCCAAGATAAAACTAGTCCCCGCTCCTACAATGAGCAGTTCTTC.

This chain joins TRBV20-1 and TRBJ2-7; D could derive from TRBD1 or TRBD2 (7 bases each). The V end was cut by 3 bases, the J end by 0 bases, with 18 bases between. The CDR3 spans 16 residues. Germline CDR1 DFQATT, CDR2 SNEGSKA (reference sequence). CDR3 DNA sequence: TGCAGTGCTAGGGGCCCCGCCAGGGGGGGCTCCTACGAGCAGTACTTC. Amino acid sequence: CSARGPARGGSYEQYF.

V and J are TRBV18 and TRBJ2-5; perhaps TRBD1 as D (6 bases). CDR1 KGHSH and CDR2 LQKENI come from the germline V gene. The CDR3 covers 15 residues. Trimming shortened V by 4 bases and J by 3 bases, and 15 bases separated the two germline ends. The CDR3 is CASSLSPSGEETQYF. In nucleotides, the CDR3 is TGTGCCAGCTCACTTAGCCCCTCAGGGGAAGAGACCCAGTACTTC.

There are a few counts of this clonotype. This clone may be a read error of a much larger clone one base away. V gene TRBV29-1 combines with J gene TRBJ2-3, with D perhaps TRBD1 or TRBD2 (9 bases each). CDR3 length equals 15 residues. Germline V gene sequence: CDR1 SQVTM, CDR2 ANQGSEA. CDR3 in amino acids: CSVAGTGTSTDAQYF. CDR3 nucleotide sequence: TGCAGCGTAGCCGGGACAGGGACTAGCACAGATGCGCAGTATTTT.

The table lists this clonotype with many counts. In DNA form, the CDR3 reads TGCGCCAGCAGTGGACTAGCGGGAGGGACCTACGAGCAGTACTTC. This encodes CASSGLAGGTYEQYF. V gene TRBV10-1 combines with J gene TRBJ2-7; 14 nucleotides match TRBD2. Germline CDR1 reads WNHNN; CDR2 reads SYGVQD (reference sequence). CDR3 size: 15 residues. With V trimmed by 4 bases and J by 2 bases, 1 base remained unmatched.

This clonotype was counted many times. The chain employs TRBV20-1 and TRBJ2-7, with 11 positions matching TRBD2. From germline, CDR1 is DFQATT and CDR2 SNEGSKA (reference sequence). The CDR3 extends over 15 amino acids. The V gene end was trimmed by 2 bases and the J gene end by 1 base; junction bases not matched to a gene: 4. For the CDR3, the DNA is TGCAGTGCTAGACCTAGCGGGAGGTCTTCCTACGAGCAGTACTTC. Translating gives CSARPSGRSSYEQYF.

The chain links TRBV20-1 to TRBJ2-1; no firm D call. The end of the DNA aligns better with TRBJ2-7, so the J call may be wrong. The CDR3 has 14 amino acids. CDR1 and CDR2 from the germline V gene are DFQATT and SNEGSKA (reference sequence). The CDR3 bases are TGCAGTGCTGCCCGACTCGATCCCTACAATGAGCAGTACTTC. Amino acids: CSAARLDPYNEQYF.

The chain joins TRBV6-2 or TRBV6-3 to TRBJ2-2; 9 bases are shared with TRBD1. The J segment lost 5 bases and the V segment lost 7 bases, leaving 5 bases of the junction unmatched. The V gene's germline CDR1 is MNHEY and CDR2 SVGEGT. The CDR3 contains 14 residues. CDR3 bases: TGTGCCAGCAATATACAGGGGGCAACCGGGGAGCTGTTTTTT. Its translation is CASNIQGATGELFF.

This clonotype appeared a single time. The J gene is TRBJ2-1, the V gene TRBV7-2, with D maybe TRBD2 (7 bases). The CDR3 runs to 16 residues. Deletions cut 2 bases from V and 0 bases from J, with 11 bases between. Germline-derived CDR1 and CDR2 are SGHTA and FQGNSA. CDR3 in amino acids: CASSLRGGNSYNEQFF. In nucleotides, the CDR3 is TGTGCCAGCAGCTTAAGGGGGGGTAACTCCTACAATGAGCAGTTCTTC. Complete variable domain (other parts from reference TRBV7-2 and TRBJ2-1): GAGVSQSPSNKVTEKGKDVELRCDPISGHTALYWYRQSLGQGLEFLIYFQGNSAPDKSGLPSDRFSAERTGGSVSTLTIQRTQQEDSAVYLCASSLRGGNSYNEQFFGPGTRLTVL.